This T cell receptor (beta chain) was observed in a study of blood T cell repertoires in COVID-19. Only in-frame clones appear in the TCRdb table, and some are missing; sequencing was by immunoSEQ multiplex PCR. The sample has 250,000 or so clones, about 90% seen once. This CDR3 comprises 14 residues. Trimming took 1 base from V and 9 from J, leaving 14 bases between them. Germline assignment: CDR1 SGHRS and CDR2 YFSETQ. Sequencing was carried out using peripheral blood. This clonotype was sampled from a man in his fifties or sixties with acute or convalescent COVID-19. The chain couples TRBV5-1 to TRBJ2-1, with no clear D. The CDR3 bases are TGCGCCAGCAGCTTGTCGGGTGGCCTTTCTGAGCAGTTCTTC. Translated, it gives CASSLSGGLSEQFF. Supplemented by reference TRBV5-1 and TRBJ2-1, the full variable domain reads KAGVTQTPRYLIKTRGQQVTLSCSPISGHRSVSWYQQTPGQGLQFLFEYFSETQRNKGNFPGRFSGRQFSNSRSEMNVSTLELGDSALYLCASSLSGGLSEQFFGPGTRLTVL.